Presented here are 30 T cell receptor beta chains from one specimen sequenced in a study of CD8 T cells in Susac syndrome (dated by TCRdb to about 2019). Receptors were amplified or captured by the immunoSEQ multiplex PCR assay. RNA was extracted with the RNeasy kit and roughly 0.45 to 1 ug was reverse transcribed using random hexamers. TCRdb itself trimmed the public reads at Q25 with fastp, ran MiXCR and retained productive beta chains. Under each unique CDR3 protein, matching rows form one entry showing the most common genes and DNA. The sample table lists roughly 80,000 distinct CDR3 sequences, 91% of them with a count of one. The leading ten clones occupy roughly 0.49% of the sample. Sequencing input: CD8+ T cells from PBMCs. These receptors came from a human donor with multiple sclerosis.

V is TRBV19 and J is TRBJ1-5; no firm D call. Germline V gene sequence: CDR1 LNHDA, CDR2 SQIVND (reference sequence). Trimming left V 5 bases short and J 3 bases short, with 11 bases between. The length of the CDR3 is 14 residues. Written as DNA, the CDR3 is TGTGCCAGTAGTGCCCCGGGTTACAATCAGCCCCAGCATTTT. Translating gives CASSAPGYNQPQHF.

On this clonotype: A junction boundary mismatches the germline segment, possibly from a read error. This chain connects TRBV4-1 to TRBJ1-1; D not certain. Germline lookup yields CDR1 MGHRA and CDR2 YSYEKL. This CDR3 has 15 amino acids. The CDR3 nucleotides are TGCGCCGGCAGCCAAGATAGGGAAGTGGGGACTGAAGCTTTCTTT. This encodes CAGSQDREVGTEAFF.

This clonotype occurred a few times. The J gene is TRBJ1-5, the V gene TRBV27; D might be TRBD1 (5 bases). V was clipped by 2 bases and J by 5 bases, with 7 bases between them. CDR1 MNHEY and CDR2 SMNVEV come from the germline V gene (reference sequence). The CDR3 totals 13 residues. The CDR3: CASSLQGDQPQHF. The CDR3 coding sequence is TGTGCCAGCAGTTTACAGGGAGATCAGCCCCAGCATTTT.

The gene calls are TRBV29-1 and TRBJ2-1; D may be TRBD2 (5 bases). Germline V gene lookup returns CDR1 SQVTM and CDR2 ANQGSEA. V lost 5 bases, J lost 0 bases, and 11 bases lay in between. The CDR3 extends over 14 amino acids. The CDR3 here is CSVRLASSYNEQFF. In nucleotides, the CDR3 is TGCAGCGTTAGATTAGCGAGCTCCTACAATGAGCAGTTCTTC.

The J gene is TRBJ2-4, the V gene TRBV2; no firm D call. V shed 4 bases and J shed 0 bases, with 1 base lying between them. Germline V gives CDR1 SNHLY, CDR2 FYNNEI. The CDR3 has 12 residues. Here the CDR3 DNA reads TGTGCCAGCAGTGGAGCCAAAAACATTCAGTACTTC. Protein: CASSGAKNIQYF.

This chain links TRBV7-8 with TRBJ2-2, with D uncertain. Germline assignment: CDR1 SGHVS and CDR2 FQNEAQ. Trimming took off 3 bases at V and 5 bases at J, with 4 bases between the two ends. The CDR3 has 12 amino acids. The CDR3 loop reads CASSFDTGELFF. DNA for the CDR3: TGTGCCAGCAGCTTCGATACCGGGGAGCTGTTTTTT.

This chain uses TRBV7-9 with TRBJ2-7; the D gene is possibly TRBD2 (6 bases). V was trimmed by 3 bases and J by 2 bases, leaving 11 bases between them. Germline V gene lookup returns CDR1 SEHNR and CDR2 FQNEAQ (reference sequence). CDR3 size: 14 residues. The CDR3 DNA reads as TGTGCCAGCAGCTTCCCCGGCGGGGCCTACGAGCAGTACTTC. Translation: CASSFPGGAYEQYF.

The chain combines TRBV2 with TRBJ1-4; D not resolved. This CDR3 region has 10 residues. The germline gives CDR1 SNHLY, CDR2 FYNNEI. Trimming left V 8 bases short and J 7 bases short, with 5 bases between. The CDR3 sequence is CASRGEKLFF. In DNA form, the CDR3 reads TGTGCCAGCCGGGGTGAAAAACTGTTTTTT.

This rearrangement joins TRBV6-5 to TRBJ2-1; TRBD1 might be the D (6 bases). Germline CDR1 reads MNHEY; CDR2 reads SVGAGI. The V gene lost 2 bases and the J gene lost 4 bases, with 12 bases spanning the gap. This CDR3 is 15 amino acids long. For the CDR3, the DNA is TGTGCCAGCAGTTACGGTCAGGGGCAGTACAATGAGCAGTTCTTC. It specifies CASSYGQGQYNEQFF.

This chain uses TRBV14 with TRBJ1-5; no clear D. Germline CDR1 SGHDN, CDR2 FVKESK. This CDR3 has 14 amino acids. With 3 bases removed from V and 4 bases from J, the gap between germline ends came to 10 bases. The CDR3 bases are TGTGCCAGCAGCCACGGAGGGAGGAATCAGCCCCAGCATTTT. Translating it yields CASSHGGRNQPQHF.

This clonotype was seen more than once but under ten times. One end of the junction does not line up with germline, which may come from a read error. The CDR3, as DNA: TGTGCCAGCAGTTGGGGACAGGGGCCCTATGAGCAGTACTTC. Protein: CASSWGQGPYEQYF. The genes are TRBV6-1 and TRBJ2-7; 10 bases fit TRBD1. There are 14 residues in the CDR3. CDR1 MNHNS and CDR2 SASEGT come from the germline V gene.

This clonotype came up a few times. This sequence joins TRBV27 and TRBJ1-1, with TRBD1 matching 8 bases. The germline gives CDR1 MNHEY, CDR2 SMNVEV (reference sequence). V shed 5 bases, J shed 0 bases, and the junction held 20 bases outside the gene matches. This CDR3 spans 20 amino acids. Here the CDR3 DNA reads TGTGCCAGCAGTGACCGGGGGAGCGGACAGGGCCGATTTATGAACACTGAAGCTTTCTTT. Protein sequence: CASSDRGSGQGRFMNTEAFF.

This sequence joins TRBV9 and TRBJ1-1, with unresolved D. The germline gives CDR1 SGDLS, CDR2 YYNGEE. Trimming took 3 bases from V and 3 from J, leaving 15 bases between them. The CDR3 has 15 amino acids. The CDR3 DNA follows: TGTGCCAGCAGCGCCGTAGTGTTGCTTGACACTGAAGCTTTCTTT. It encodes CASSAVVLLDTEAFF.

The chain uses TRBV4-3 and TRBJ2-7; 9 bases fit TRBD2. The CDR3 contains 14 residues. The germline V gene has CDR1 LGHNA and CDR2 YSLEER. J gave up 5 bases and V 6 bases, and 8 bases lay outside the gene matches. CDR3 protein: CASRRIAGVDEQYF. CDR3 sequence (DNA): TGCGCCAGCAGACGGATAGCGGGAGTGGACGAGCAGTACTTC.

The chain couples TRBV29-1 to TRBJ1-4; 8 bases are shared with TRBD1. V lost 7 bases and J lost 7; bases outside the gene matches: 8. Germline V lookup: CDR1 SQVTM, CDR2 ANQGSEA. This CDR3 is 13 amino acids long. CDR3: CSGGGTGPEKLFF. The CDR3 DNA reads TGCAGCGGGGGGGGGACAGGACCTGAAAAACTGTTTTTT.

V is TRBV14 and J is TRBJ1-1, with a weak D call TRBD1 (5 bases). The V gene's germline CDR1 is SGHDN and CDR2 FVKESK. The length of the CDR3 is 13 residues. Trimming left V 4 bases short and J 8 bases short, with 14 bases between. DNA for the CDR3: TGTGCCAGCAGCCCTTACGGACATACCGAAGCTTTCTTT. It translates to CASSPYGHTEAFF.

The chain couples TRBV27 to TRBJ1-1; D might be TRBD1 (6 bases). This CDR3 spans 15 amino acids. CDR1 MNHEY and CDR2 SMNVEV come from the germline V gene (reference sequence). With 9 bases removed from V and 5 bases from J, the gap between germline ends came to 22 bases. CDR3 in amino acids: CASRSGDTRGTEAFF. In nucleotides, the CDR3 is TGTGCCAGTAGGAGTGGGGACACCAGAGGAACTGAAGCTTTCTTT.

The chain recombines TRBV14 with TRBJ2-7, with a possible D match to TRBD1 (6 bases). V was cut by 2 bases and J by 1 base, with 9 bases left in between. CDR1 and CDR2 (germline): SGHDN, FVKESK. CDR3 size: 14 residues. In nucleotides, the CDR3 is TGTGCCAGCAGCCAATATCAGGGGTCCTACGAGCAGTACTTC. Translation: CASSQYQGSYEQYF.

This clonotype appeared a single time. V and J are TRBV9 and TRBJ2-1, with D perhaps given as TRBD1 or TRBD2 (6 bases each). The CDR3 is 14 amino acids. CDR1 is SGDLS and CDR2 is YYNGEE in the germline V gene. Trimming left V 1 base short and J 2 bases short, with 7 bases between. This CDR3 reads CASSVRGAYNEQFF. DNA of the CDR3: TGTGCCAGCAGCGTAAGGGGGGCCTACAATGAGCAGTTCTTC.

The chain combines TRBV27 with TRBJ2-7; D is unresolved. V was pared by 3 bases and J by 4 bases, with 13 bases between. Germline assignment: CDR1 MNHEY and CDR2 SMNVEV (reference sequence). The CDR3 has 14 residues. The CDR3 DNA reads TGTGCCAGCAGTTTTAGAGGCCGCCTTTACGAGCAGTACTTC. Amino acids: CASSFRGRLYEQYF.

This clonotype was seen once. This rearrangement joins TRBV28 to TRBJ2-5, with a tentative D call TRBD1 (5 bases). Germline V lookup: CDR1 MDHEN, CDR2 SYDVKM. The length of the CDR3 is 14 residues. With 6 bases removed from V and 0 bases from J, the gap between germline ends came to 11 bases. Written as DNA, the CDR3 is TGTGCCAGCAGGCCTGGGGCGCACCAAGAGACCCAGTACTTC. Its translation is CASRPGAHQETQYF.

The genes are TRBV20-1 and TRBJ1-1; D is undetermined. The germline V gene has CDR1 DFQATT and CDR2 SNEGSKA (reference sequence). This CDR3 is built from 16 residues. Trimming pared 0 bases from V and 1 base from J, leaving 15 bases between. CDR3 nucleotide sequence: TGCAGTGCTAGAGATTTTGCTAGAAAACCGAACACTGAAGCTTTCTTT. Its translation: CSARDFARKPNTEAFF.

The rearrangement joins TRBV14 to TRBJ2-7; the D is unclear. Trimming pared 4 bases from V and 4 bases from J, leaving 11 bases between. In germline, CDR1 is SGHDN, CDR2 FVKESK. The CDR3 is made up of 13 amino acids. This CDR3 is CASSLTEFYEQYF. The CDR3 nucleotides are TGTGCCAGCAGCCTCACAGAGTTTTACGAGCAGTACTTC.

The chain carries TRBV12-3 or TRBV12-4 and TRBJ2-3; D possibly corresponds to TRBD1 (5 bases). V lost 2 bases and J 8 bases, leaving 11 bases between the germline ends. The length of the CDR3 is 13 residues. CDR3 in DNA: TGTGCCAGCAGTTTAAGGACAATAAGTACGCAGTATTTT. It yields the protein CASSLRTISTQYF.

The gene calls are TRBV9 and TRBJ1-3; no reliable D call. V was clipped by 0 bases and J by 4 bases, with 11 bases between them. Germline V CDR1 and CDR2: SGDLS, YYNGEE. This CDR3 is built from 15 residues. CDR3 DNA sequence: TGTGCCAGCAGCGTAGGGTCCGGACTCGGAAACACCATATATTTT. The encoded protein is CASSVGSGLGNTIYF.

J is TRBJ1-4 and V is TRBV9; D ambiguous. The CDR3 consists of 16 residues. Germline CDR1 is SGDLS and CDR2 is YYNGEE. Trimming removed 0 bases at V and 0 bases at J, with 9 bases between. CDR3 sequence reads: CASSVGIEATNEKLFF. In DNA, the CDR3 is TGTGCCAGCAGCGTAGGGATAGAAGCAACTAATGAAAAACTGTTTTTT.

The CDR3 is CATSGPTGELFF. The CDR3 nucleotides read TGTGCCACCAGTGGACCCACCGGGGAGCTGTTTTTT. This chain joins TRBV24-1 and TRBJ2-2; D remains ambiguous. Germline loops: CDR1 KGHDR, CDR2 SFDVKD. The CDR3 sequence is 12 residues long. V lost 5 bases and J lost 4, with 4 bases in between.

The rearrangement uses TRBV27 and TRBJ2-1; D might be TRBD1 (8 bases). There are 13 residues in the CDR3. Trimming left V 10 bases short and J 4 bases short, with 14 bases between. Germline-derived CDR1 and CDR2 are MNHEY and SMNVEV (reference sequence). This CDR3 reads CATTGGGYNEQFF. In nucleotides, the CDR3 is TGTGCCACTACAGGGGGGGGGTACAATGAGCAGTTCTTC.

The CDR3 DNA follows: TGTGCCAGCAGATCGGACCTCTACGAGCAGTACTTC. Amino acids: CASRSDLYEQYF. This chain joins TRBV12-3 or TRBV12-4 and TRBJ2-7, with D unresolved. This CDR3 contains 12 residues. The V and J ends lost 6 bases and 3 bases respectively, with 9 bases between them.

The rearrangement uses TRBV5-6 and TRBJ2-1, with D possibly called TRBD1 or TRBD2 (6 bases each). The CDR3 extends over 15 amino acids. Germline V gives CDR1 SGHDT, CDR2 YYEEEE. V lost 0 bases, J lost 8 bases, and 15 bases lay in between. As DNA, the CDR3 is TGTGCCAGCAGCTTGGGGCCGGGGGCGGACGATGAGCAGTTCTTC. This gives the protein CASSLGPGADDEQFF.